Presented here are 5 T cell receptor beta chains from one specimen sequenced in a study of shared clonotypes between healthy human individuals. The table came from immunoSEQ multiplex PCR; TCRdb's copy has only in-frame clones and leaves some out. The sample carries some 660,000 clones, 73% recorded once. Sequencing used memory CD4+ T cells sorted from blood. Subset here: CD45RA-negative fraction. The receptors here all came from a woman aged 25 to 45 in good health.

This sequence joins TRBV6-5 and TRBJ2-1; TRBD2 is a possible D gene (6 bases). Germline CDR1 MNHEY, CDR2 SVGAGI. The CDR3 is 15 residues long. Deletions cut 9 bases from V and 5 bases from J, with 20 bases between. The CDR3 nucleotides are TGTGCCAGTGGGGATAGGAGGGCTGGGAACAATGAGCAGTTCTTC. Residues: CASGDRRAGNNEQFF.

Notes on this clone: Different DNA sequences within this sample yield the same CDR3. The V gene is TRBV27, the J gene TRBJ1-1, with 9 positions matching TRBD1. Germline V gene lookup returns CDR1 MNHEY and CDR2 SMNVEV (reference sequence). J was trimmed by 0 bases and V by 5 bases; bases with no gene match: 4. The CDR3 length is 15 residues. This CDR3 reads CASSRDRVMNTEAFF. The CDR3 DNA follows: TGTGCCAGCAGTCGGGACAGGGTCATGAACACTGAAGCTTTCTTT.

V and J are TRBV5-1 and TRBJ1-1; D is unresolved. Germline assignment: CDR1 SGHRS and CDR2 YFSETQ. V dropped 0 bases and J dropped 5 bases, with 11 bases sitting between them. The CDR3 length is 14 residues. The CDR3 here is CASSLDWGWTEAFF. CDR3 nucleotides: TGCGCCAGCAGCTTGGATTGGGGATGGACTGAAGCTTTCTTT. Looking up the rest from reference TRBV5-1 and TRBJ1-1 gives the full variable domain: KAGVTQTPRYLIKTRGQQVTLSCSPISGHRSVSWYQQTPGQGLQFLFEYFSETQRNKGNFPGRFSGRQFSNSRSEMNVSTLELGDSALYLCASSLDWGWTEAFFGQGTRLTVV.

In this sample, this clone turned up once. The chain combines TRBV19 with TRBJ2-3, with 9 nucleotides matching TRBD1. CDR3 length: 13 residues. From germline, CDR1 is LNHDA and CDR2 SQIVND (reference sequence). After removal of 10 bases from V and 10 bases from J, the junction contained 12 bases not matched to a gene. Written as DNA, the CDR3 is TGTGCCACCCTAGACAGGGGGAGGGGGGCGCAGTATTTT. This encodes CATLDRGRGAQYF.

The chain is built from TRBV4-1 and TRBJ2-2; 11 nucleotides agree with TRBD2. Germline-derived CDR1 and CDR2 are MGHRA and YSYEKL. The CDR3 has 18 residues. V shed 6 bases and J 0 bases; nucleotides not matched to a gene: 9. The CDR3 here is CASRQNIAGGTNTGELFF. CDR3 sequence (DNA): TGCGCCAGCAGGCAGAATATAGCGGGAGGGACGAACACCGGGGAGCTGTTTTTT.